The rows below give T cell receptor beta chains drawn from one sample of a study of shared clonotypes between healthy human individuals. Sequenced by immunoSEQ multiplex PCR; TCRdb stores in-frame clones only, minus some. The data hold 2 million to 2.5 million clones, with just under 95% observed a single time. The material sequenced was naive CD8+ T cells sorted from blood. The receptors originated from a young man in good health. The CDR3 runs from the conserved cysteine through the conserved F or W. Each record gives: D gene, V gene, clone size, J gene, CDR3 protein, CDR3 DNA. A D gene is named only where the DNA matches it firmly. A row's size may be missing; if present it is once, few, many or a size class.

NA,TRBV6-5,NA,TRBJ2-7,CASSYSGGLGDEQYF,TGTGCCAGCAGTTACAGTGGGGGGCTGGGGGACGAGCAGTACTTC
TRBD1,TRBV13,NA,TRBJ2-7,CASSWGGTGRYEQYF,TGTGCCAGCAGCTGGGGGGGGACAGGGCGATACGAGCAGTACTTC
NA,TRBV7-8,NA,TRBJ2-2,CASSLWVTNTGELFF,TGTGCCAGCAGCTTATGGGTTACGAACACCGGGGAGCTGTTTTTT
NA,TRBV7-9,NA,TRBJ2-7,CASSDSPYEQYF,TGTGCCAGCTCAGACAGCCCCTACGAGCAGTACTTC
NA,TRBV27,NA,TRBJ2-3,CASSPRAISSTDTQYF,TGTGCCAGCAGTCCCCGGGCCATTTCATCCACAGATACGCAGTATTTT
TRBD1,TRBV4-3,NA,TRBJ2-7,CASSPLPGQASYEQYF,TGCGCCAGCAGCCCTCTCCCGGGACAGGCTTCCTACGAGCAGTACTTC
NA,TRBV7-2,NA,TRBJ2-7,CASSLNGAGTGGYEQYF,TGTGCCAGCAGCTTAAATGGGGCAGGGACCGGAGGCTACGAGCAGTACTTC
NA,TRBV4-1,NA,TRBJ2-7,CASSHAREPNSYEQYF,TGCGCCAGCAGCCACGCCCGGGAGCCTAATTCCTACGAGCAGTACTTC
TRBD1,TRBV5-1,NA,TRBJ1-1,CASSSGQTMNTEAFF,TGCGCCAGCAGTTCGGGACAGACAATGAACACTGAAGCTTTCTTT
NA,TRBV6-1,NA,TRBJ2-2,CASSEAGTAGELFF,TGTGCCAGCAGTGAAGCGGGGACGGCCGGGGAGCTGTTTTTT
NA,TRBV4-1,NA,TRBJ2-3,CASSQDELAGDTQYF,TGCGCCAGCAGCCAAGATGAACTAGCCGGGGATACGCAGTATTTT
TRBD1,TRBV6-5,NA,TRBJ2-7,CASSWGQGEYEQYF,TGTGCCAGCAGTTGGGGACAGGGTGAATACGAGCAGTACTTC
NA,TRBV27,NA,TRBJ2-1,CASEHPGDSTYNEQFF,TGTGCCAGCGAACATCCGGGGGATAGTACCTACAATGAGCAGTTCTTC
NA,TRBV11-2,NA,TRBJ1-1,CASSSGISEAFF,TGTGCCAGCAGCTCCGGAATTTCTGAAGCTTTCTTT
TRBD1,TRBV19,NA,TRBJ1-1,CASSPVRDRDTEAFF,TGTGCCAGTAGTCCCGTTAGGGACAGGGACACTGAAGCTTTCTTT
NA,TRBV7-8,NA,TRBJ2-2,CASSSETGELFF,TGTGCCAGCAGCTCAGAAACCGGGGAGCTGTTTTTT
NA,TRBV5-4,NA,TRBJ2-7,CASSLEPLYEQYF,TGTGCCAGCAGCTTGGAACCCCTCTACGAGCAGTACTTC
NA,TRBV19,NA,TRBJ2-1,CASSITEGLNEQFF,TGTGCCAGTAGTATAACCGAAGGGCTCAATGAGCAGTTCTTC
NA,TRBV5-6,NA,TRBJ2-7,CASSLVWGADEQYF,TGTGCCAGCAGCTTGGTTTGGGGGGCCGACGAGCAGTACTTC
TRBD1,TRBV29-1,NA,TRBJ2-1,CSVEGQGAYNEQFF,TGCAGCGTTGAGGGACAGGGGGCGTACAATGAGCAGTTCTTC
TRBD2,TRBV5-4,NA,TRBJ2-7,CASSWWGTRIYEQYF,TGTGCCAGCAGCTGGTGGGGGACTAGAATCTACGAGCAGTACTTC
NA,TRBV27,NA,TRBJ2-7,CASSPSVQAHEQYF,TGTGCCAGCAGTCCCTCCGTACAGGCCCACGAGCAGTACTTC
NA,TRBV4-3,NA,TRBJ1-5,CASSQEDRSDQPQHF,TGCGCCAGCAGCCAGGAAGACAGGAGCGATCAGCCCCAGCATTTT
NA,TRBV27,NA,TRBJ1-6,CASSLGWASPLHF,TGTGCCAGCAGTCTCGGTTGGGCTTCACCCCTCCACTTT
TRBD1,TRBV27,NA,TRBJ1-5,CASRQGSPGQPQHF,TGTGCCAGCCGACAGGGGTCCCCAGGGCAGCCCCAGCATTTT
NA,TRBV5-4,NA,TRBJ2-7,CASSLEESEQYF,TGTGCCAGCAGCTTGGAGGAATCCGAGCAGTACTTC
NA,TRBV5-6,NA,TRBJ2-7,CASSWGPSYEQYF,TGTGCCAGCAGCTGGGGACCCTCCTACGAGCAGTACTTC
NA,TRBV6-5,NA,TRBJ1-5,CASSYTRVLQPQHF,TGTGCCAGCAGTTACACGAGGGTGCTACAGCCCCAGCATTTT
TRBD1,TRBV11-2,NA,TRBJ2-7,CASSSTTGTYEQYF,TGTGCCAGCAGCTCGACGACAGGGACCTACGAGCAGTACTTC
NA,TRBV11-2,NA,TRBJ2-7,CASSPNTYEQYF,TGTGCCAGCAGCCCGAACACTTACGAGCAGTACTTC
NA,TRBV27,NA,TRBJ1-1,CASIHPAGGFTEAFF,TGTGCCAGCATTCACCCCGCCGGGGGATTTACTGAAGCTTTCTTT
NA,TRBV7-2,NA,TRBJ2-3,CASSLFLRPGRGHTDTQYF,TGTGCCAGCAGCTTATTCTTACGTCCGGGGCGTGGCCACACAGATACGCAGTATTTT
NA,TRBV11-2,NA,TRBJ2-1,CASSLGRDLSYNEQFF,TGTGCCAGCAGCTTAGGTAGGGACCTATCCTACAATGAGCAGTTCTTC
TRBD1,TRBV11-3,NA,TRBJ2-1,CASSPRTGSDEQFF,TGTGCCAGCAGCCCTCGGACAGGATCGGATGAGCAGTTCTTC
NA,TRBV27,NA,TRBJ2-7,CASSPDLIYEQYF,TGTGCCAGCAGCCCGGACTTAATCTACGAGCAGTACTTC
NA,TRBV30,NA,TRBJ2-5,CAWSSGNGETQYF,TGTGCCTGGAGTTCTGGGAATGGGGAGACCCAGTACTTC
NA,TRBV9,NA,TRBJ2-7,CASSGADSPYEQYF,TGTGCCAGCAGCGGAGCGGACAGCCCCTACGAGCAGTACTTC
NA,TRBV7-2,NA,TRBJ1-4,CASSLEAGANEKLFF,TGTGCCAGCAGCTTAGAAGCAGGCGCTAATGAAAAACTGTTTTTT
NA,TRBV19,NA,TRBJ1-2,CASSMREVTVNYGYTF,TGTGCCAGTAGTATGCGGGAGGTGACGGTTAACTATGGCTACACCTTC
TRBD1,TRBV27,NA,TRBJ2-1,CASSLETGAEVSEQFF,TGTGCCAGCAGTTTAGAGACAGGGGCCGAGGTATCGGAGCAGTTCTTC
NA,TRBV6-1,NA,TRBJ2-1,CASSDSINEQFF,TGTGCCAGCAGTGACTCGATCAATGAGCAGTTCTTC
TRBD1,TRBV29-1,NA,TRBJ2-5,CSATGGGETQYF,TGCAGCGCCACAGGGGGTGGAGAGACCCAGTACTTC
NA,TRBV27,once,TRBJ1-2,CASSLPGGGGYTF,TGTGCCAGCAGTTTACCCGGGGGTGGTGGCTACACCTTC
NA,TRBV15,NA,TRBJ2-7,CATSETPGTSYEQYF,TGTGCCACCAGCGAGACCCCCGGGACTTCCTACGAGCAGTACTTC
TRBD2,TRBV5-4,NA,TRBJ2-7,CASSWGGGLYEQYF,TGTGCCAGCAGTTGGGGGGGAGGGCTCTACGAGCAGTACTTC
NA,TRBV13,NA,TRBJ2-5,CASSPGRGIETQYF,TGTGCCAGCAGCCCGGGGAGGGGGATCGAGACCCAGTACTTC
NA,TRBV19,NA,TRBJ2-7,CASSHRDTGYEQYF,TGTGCCAGTAGTCACCGGGACACGGGGTACGAGCAGTACTTC
TRBD1,TRBV29-1,once,TRBJ2-7,CSVELSRDRGKISYEQYF,TGCAGCGTTGAACTTAGCCGGGACAGGGGGAAGATCTCCTACGAGCAGTACTTC
NA,TRBV7-9,NA,TRBJ1-2,CASSPPMSGNYGYTF,TGTGCCAGCAGCCCCCCTATGTCGGGTAACTATGGCTACACCTTC
TRBD1,TRBV7-9,NA,TRBJ1-2,CASSLVGGTAPYGYTF,TGTGCCAGCAGCTTAGTAGGAGGGACAGCACCCTATGGCTACACCTTC
NA,TRBV13,NA,TRBJ2-1,CASSFRGEVRYEQFF,TGTGCCAGCAGCTTCCGGGGAGAGGTCCGATATGAGCAGTTCTTC
NA,TRBV6-6,NA,TRBJ1-6,CASSSDSPLHF,TGTGCCAGCAGTTCCGATTCACCCCTCCACTTT
NA,TRBV5-4,once,TRBJ1-2,CASSLGTTGYDSNYGYTF,TGTGCCAGCAGCTTGGGGACGACAGGCTACGATTCTAACTATGGCTACACCTTC
NA,TRBV2,NA,TRBJ2-1,CASSQGLAVDEQFF,TGTGCCAGCAGTCAGGGGCTAGCTGTCGATGAGCAGTTCTTC
TRBD2,TRBV4-3,NA,TRBJ2-1,CASSQEVSGSSYNEQFF,TGCGCCAGCAGCCAAGAGGTTAGCGGGAGCTCCTACAATGAGCAGTTCTTC